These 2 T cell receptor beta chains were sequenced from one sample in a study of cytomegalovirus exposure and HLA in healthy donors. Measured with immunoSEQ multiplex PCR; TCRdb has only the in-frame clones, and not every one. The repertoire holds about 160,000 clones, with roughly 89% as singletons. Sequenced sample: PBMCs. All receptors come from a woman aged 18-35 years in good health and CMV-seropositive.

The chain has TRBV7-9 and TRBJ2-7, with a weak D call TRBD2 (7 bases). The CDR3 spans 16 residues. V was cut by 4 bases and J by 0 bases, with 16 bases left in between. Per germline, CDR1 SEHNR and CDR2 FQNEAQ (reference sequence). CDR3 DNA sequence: TGTGCCAGCAGCTCAGAGGGGGGGCAACTCTCCTACGAGCAGTACTTC. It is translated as CASSSEGGQLSYEQYF.

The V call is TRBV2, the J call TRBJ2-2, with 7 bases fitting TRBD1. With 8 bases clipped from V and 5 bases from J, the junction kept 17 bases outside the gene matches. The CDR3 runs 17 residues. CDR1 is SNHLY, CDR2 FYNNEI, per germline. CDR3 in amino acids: CASPMQSFYRGTGELFF. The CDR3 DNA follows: TGTGCCAGCCCGATGCAGTCCTTTTACAGGGGTACCGGGGAGCTGTTTTTT.